This is a list of T cell receptor beta chains from one sample in a study of shared clonotypes between healthy human individuals. The data were produced by immunoSEQ multiplex PCR, yet TCRdb's version contains in-frame clones alone and is incomplete. This sample has around 2,000,000 clones, with 85% to 95% found just once. The sequencing sample was made of naive CD4+ T cells sorted from blood. The receptors derive from a man between 18 and 29 years old in good health. CDR3s leave out the opening cysteine and the closing phenylalanine or tryptophan. Each record gives: CDR3 length, J gene, V gene, CDR3 protein.

11	TRBJ2-5	TRBV30	AWRGMNQETQY
13	TRBJ2-7	TRBV6-1	ASSFDRAGIPEQY
11	TRBJ1-6	TRBV6-6	ASSDRINSPLH
13	TRBJ1-2	TRBV5-5	ASSSDPTGNYGYT
13	TRBJ2-3	TRBV28	ASSLGTGFADTQY
10	TRBJ2-7	TRBV6-5	ASRRGAYEQY
11	TRBJ2-2	TRBV29-1	SVRRVETGELF
16	TRBJ2-3	TRBV18	ASSPPSSLLAGRDTQY
11	TRBJ2-1	TRBV5-1	ASSIAGDNEQF
14	TRBJ1-1	TRBV5-4	ASSLYRGVGSTEAF
14	TRBJ1-6	TRBV6-6	ASSSPHSGTGGGLH
12	TRBJ1-1	TRBV4-1	ASSQVLSGTEAF
12	TRBJ1-2	TRBV6-1	ASSEGPAGYGYT
14	TRBJ1-3	TRBV6-6	ASSYSDVSSGNTIY
11	TRBJ2-7	TRBV30	AWSVQQKGKQY
13	TRBJ2-3	TRBV6-5	ASSYGARGSDTQY
11	TRBJ2-5	TRBV5-1	ASSLAGRETQY
12	TRBJ2-4	TRBV2	ASSETWEKNIQY
11	TRBJ2-3	TRBV11-2	ASSLPGTDTQY
12	TRBJ2-2	TRBV4-1	ASSYRREPGELF
12	TRBJ2-7	TRBV4-3	ASSQGQRYYEQY
13	TRBJ2-1	TRBV18	ASSLLAGASNEQF
13	TRBJ2-1	TRBV5-4	ASSSLAGVGNEQF
11	TRBJ1-2	TRBV11-2	ASSFDGSYGYT
13	TRBJ2-2	TRBV10-3	AINRAGENTGELF
12	TRBJ2-3	TRBV19	ATSRGDRADTQY
13	TRBJ1-5	TRBV10-3	AAAGAAESNQPQH
9	TRBJ1-1	TRBV10-3	AITSDSEAF
13	TRBJ2-2	TRBV10-1	ASSEVGQGSGELF
12	TRBJ2-3	TRBV7-2	ASSGTWGRDTQY
12	TRBJ1-1	TRBV7-9	ASSLAAANTEAF
12	TRBJ2-7	TRBV28	ASQGAGGPYEQY
11	TRBJ2-7	TRBV19	ASSITSTYEQY
13	TRBJ2-7	TRBV21-1	ASSLGAVATYEQY
12	TRBJ1-2	TRBV2	ASSRRTENYGYT
10	TRBJ1-3	TRBV2	ASSEAQNTIY
13	TRBJ2-1	TRBV6-5	ASRNSVGSYNEQF
11	TRBJ2-5	TRBV6-1	ASSKDRKETQY
12	TRBJ1-2	TRBV6-5	ASSPLIGNYGYT
11	TRBJ2-3	TRBV6-1	ASRTGGTDTQY